Listed here are 17 T cell receptor beta chains from one sample, sequenced in a study of graft-versus-host responses after intestinal transplantation (dated by TCRdb to the early 2020s). Which antigens these TCRs recognize remains unknown. The sample's time point label is to be understood as: cells obtained before transplantation from donor or recipient. Library creation used the immunoSEQ multiplex PCR assay. This immuneACCESS table, as held by TCRdb, lists in-frame sequences with V and J called but not all clones. Of the missing ones, under half trace to an unresolved V gene in checked studies; the others have no known cause. The table for this sample lists over 65,000 clones; approximately 90% of them were counted only once. 7.6% of the sample is taken by the ten largest. Source: unstimulated CD8+ T cells sorted from spleen or lymph node cells, taken before transplant. These receptors all come from a human donor who was the organ donor for an intestinal transplant.

The chain carries TRBV11-2 and TRBJ2-5; D remains unclear. Matching the DNA end better, TRBJ2-7 makes the J call doubtful. Looked up from germline, CDR1 is SGHAT and CDR2 is FQNNGV. This CDR3 has 14 residues. Here the CDR3 DNA reads TGTGCCAGCAGCTCGACCGATGGAATTTACGAGCAGTACTTC. Translating it yields CASSSTDGIYEQYF.

The chain carries TRBV6-1 and TRBJ2-1; 9 positions agree with TRBD1. Per germline, CDR1 MNHNS and CDR2 SASEGT. CDR3 length equals 14 residues. The V and J ends lost 3 bases and 3 bases, in that order; junction bases with no gene match: 0. CDR3 sequence: CASSETGGYNEQFF. The CDR3, as DNA: TGTGCCAGCAGTGAGACAGGGGGCTACAATGAGCAGTTCTTC.

The V gene is TRBV27, the J gene TRBJ1-2; D is perhaps TRBD1 (5 bases). CDR3 length: 15 amino acids. V lost 6 bases and J 3 bases, leaving 17 bases between the germline ends. In germline, CDR1 is MNHEY, CDR2 SMNVEV (reference sequence). The CDR3 nucleotides read TGTGCCAGCAGGCCAGCGGGCTTGGGGGACTATGGCTACACCTTC. Residues: CASRPAGLGDYGYTF.

This rearrangement joins TRBV19 to TRBJ1-1; D is uncertain. This CDR3 comprises 15 residues. V lost 1 base and J lost 3, with 12 bases in between. Germline V gene sequence: CDR1 LNHDA, CDR2 SQIVND (reference sequence). CDR3 sequence: CASSIGEVRDTEAFF. In DNA, the CDR3 is TGTGCCAGTAGTATAGGTGAGGTGCGGGACACTGAAGCTTTCTTT. Looking up the rest from reference TRBV19 and TRBJ1-1 gives the full variable domain: DGGITQSPKYLFRKEGQNVTLSCEQNLNHDAMYWYRQDPGQGLRLIYYSQIVNDFQKGDIAEGYSVSREKKESFPLTVTSAQKNPTAFYLCASSIGEVRDTEAFFGQGTRLTVV.

This clone has a handful of counts. The chain employs TRBV4-1 and TRBJ1-1; unclear D gene. The CDR3 spans 14 residues. Germline V gives CDR1 MGHRA, CDR2 YSYEKL. The V and J ends lost 1 base and 1 base respectively, with 7 bases between them. The CDR3 sequence: CASSQGMTNTEAFF. CDR3 DNA: TGCGCCAGCAGCCAAGGAATGACGAACACTGAAGCTTTCTTT.

The chain uses TRBV5-1 and TRBJ2-7, with 8 bases matching TRBD2. The germline V gene encodes CDR1 SGHRS and CDR2 YFSETQ. This CDR3 region has 12 residues. Trimming removed 7 bases from V and 3 bases from J; junction bases left unmatched: 3. The CDR3 is CASGTRRYEQYF. For the CDR3, the DNA is TGCGCCAGCGGGACTAGACGCTACGAGCAGTACTTC. Variable domain in full (rest from reference TRBV5-1 and TRBJ2-7): KAGVTQTPRYLIKTRGQQVTLSCSPISGHRSVSWYQQTPGQGLQFLFEYFSETQRNKGNFPGRFSGRQFSNSRSEMNVSTLELGDSALYLCASGTRRYEQYFGPGTRLTVT.

The J gene is TRBJ2-2, the V gene TRBV27; 8 bases fit TRBD2. The germline V gene encodes CDR1 MNHEY and CDR2 SMNVEV (reference sequence). Germline trimming cut 5 bases from V and 6 bases from J; bases unmatched to any gene: 2. The CDR3 is made up of 13 amino acids. This CDR3 reads CASSTAGAGELFF. DNA for the CDR3: TGTGCCAGCAGTACAGCGGGAGCCGGGGAGCTGTTTTTT.

This rearrangement joins TRBV10-3 to TRBJ2-7, with TRBD1 matching over 7 bases. This CDR3 is 14 amino acids long. Looked up from germline, CDR1 is ENHRY and CDR2 is SYGVKD. The V and J ends lost 6 bases and 1 base, in that order; junction bases with no gene match: 6. The CDR3 here is CAISGTADSYEQYF. CDR3 coding DNA: TGTGCCATCAGCGGGACAGCAGATTCCTACGAGCAGTACTTC.

This clone was counted once. The V call is TRBV9, the J call TRBJ1-2; D possibly corresponds to TRBD1 (5 bases). V lost 1 base, J lost 6 bases, and 19 bases lay in between. The V gene's germline CDR1 is SGDLS and CDR2 YYNGEE. The CDR3 contains 16 residues. This CDR3 reads CASSVTGEARPDGYTF. The DNA for the CDR3 is TGTGCCAGCAGCGTAACGGGGGAGGCACGACCCGATGGCTACACCTTC.

V and J are TRBV4-1 and TRBJ1-2, with D possibly being TRBD1 (6 bases). The CDR3 covers 14 residues. Germline V gene sequence: CDR1 MGHRA, CDR2 YSYEKL. V lost 1 base to trimming and J lost 3 bases, with 9 bases between them. This CDR3 is CASSQAGADYGYTF. The CDR3 DNA is TGCGCCAGCAGCCAAGCAGGGGCGGACTATGGCTACACCTTC.

V gene TRBV5-5 combines with J gene TRBJ1-4, with D tentatively TRBD1 (6 bases). Germline CDR1 SGHKS, CDR2 YYEKEE (reference sequence). The CDR3 consists of 20 residues. V lost 0 bases and J 1 base, leaving 22 bases between the germline ends. This CDR3 reads CASSLGVMAGRGGTNEKLFF. CDR3 coding DNA: TGTGCCAGCAGCTTGGGAGTAATGGCGGGCAGGGGTGGAACTAATGAAAAACTGTTTTTT.

This clone was detected only a few times. Written as DNA, the CDR3 is TGTGCCAGTAGTGAAGCTTATAGCAATCAGCCCCAGCATTTT. Protein: CASSEAYSNQPQHF. The V call is TRBV19, the J call TRBJ1-5, with unresolved D. Trimming took off 5 bases at V and 0 bases at J, with 8 bases between the two ends. Germline CDR1 LNHDA, CDR2 SQIVND (reference sequence). The CDR3 covers 14 residues.

This chain joins TRBV5-5 and TRBJ2-3; D is uncertain. The V gene's germline CDR1 is SGHKS and CDR2 YYEKEE (reference sequence). This CDR3 has 12 residues. V was cut by 2 bases and J by 4 bases, with 5 bases left in between. The CDR3 region is CASSFTADTQYF. The CDR3, as DNA: TGTGCCAGCAGCTTCACTGCAGATACGCAGTATTTT. The whole variable domain, filled in from reference TRBV5-5 and TRBJ2-3, reads DAGVTQSPTHLIKTRGQQVTLRCSPISGHKSVSWYQQVLGQGPQFIFQYYEKEERGRGNFPDRFSARQFPNYSSELNVNALLLGDSALYLCASSFTADTQYFGPGTRLTVL.

The chain recombines TRBV6-5 with TRBJ1-1, with D hard to call. The CDR3 is 15 amino acids. The ends were cut back, 0 bases at V and 1 base at J, with 9 bases in the middle. Germline V gene data show CDR1 as MNHEY and CDR2 as SVGAGI. CDR3: CASSYSVPKNTEAFF. The CDR3 nucleotides are TGTGCCAGCAGTTACTCAGTTCCCAAGAACACTGAAGCTTTCTTT.

The chain combines TRBV19 with TRBJ2-3, with a possible D match to TRBD2 (6 bases). CDR3 length: 14 residues. V was pared by 3 bases and J by 6 bases, with 13 bases between. Per germline, CDR1 LNHDA and CDR2 SQIVND (reference sequence). CDR3 amino acids: CASSMGGSPDTQYF. DNA for the CDR3: TGTGCCAGTAGTATGGGAGGAAGTCCGGATACGCAGTATTTT.

The CDR3 spells CASSYLGTGNGYTF. In DNA form, the CDR3 reads TGTGCCAGCAGCTACCTTGGGACAGGGAATGGCTACACCTTC. V gene TRBV7-6 combines with J gene TRBJ1-2, with 9 positions matching TRBD1. The germline V gene encodes CDR1 SGHVS and CDR2 FNYEAQ. The CDR3 has 14 amino acids. Trimming cost V 4 bases and J 6 bases; bases outside gene matches: 6.

The chain carries TRBV12-5 and TRBJ1-2; D is perhaps TRBD1 (6 bases). V was pared by 7 bases and J by 4 bases, with 10 bases between. CDR3 length equals 12 residues. Per germline, CDR1 LGHNT and CDR2 FRNRAP. DNA for the CDR3: TGTGCTAGTGCTCAGGGGCTCTATGGCTACACCTTC. Translated: CASAQGLYGYTF.